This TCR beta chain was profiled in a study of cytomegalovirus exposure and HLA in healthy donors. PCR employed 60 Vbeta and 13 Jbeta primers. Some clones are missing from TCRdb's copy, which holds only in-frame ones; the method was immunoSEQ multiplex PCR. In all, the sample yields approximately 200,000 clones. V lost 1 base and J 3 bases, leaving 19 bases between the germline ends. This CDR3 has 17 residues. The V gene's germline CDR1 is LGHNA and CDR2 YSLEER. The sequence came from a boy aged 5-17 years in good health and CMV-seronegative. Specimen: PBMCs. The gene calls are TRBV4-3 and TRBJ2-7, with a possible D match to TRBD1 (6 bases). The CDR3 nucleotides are TGCGCCAGCAGCCAAGTCTCGAGGGGGACGGATGTCTACGAGCAGTACTTC. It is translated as CASSQVSRGTDVYEQYF.